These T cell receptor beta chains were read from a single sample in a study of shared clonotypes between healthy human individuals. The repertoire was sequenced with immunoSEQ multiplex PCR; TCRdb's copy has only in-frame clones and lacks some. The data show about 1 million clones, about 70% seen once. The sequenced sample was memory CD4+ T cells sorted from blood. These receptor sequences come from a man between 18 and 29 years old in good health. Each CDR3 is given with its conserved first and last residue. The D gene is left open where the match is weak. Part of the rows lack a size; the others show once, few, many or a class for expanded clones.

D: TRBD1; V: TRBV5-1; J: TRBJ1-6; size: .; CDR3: CASSWGTGNSPLHF; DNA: TGCGCCAGCAGCTGGGGGACAGGGAATTCACCCCTCCACTTT
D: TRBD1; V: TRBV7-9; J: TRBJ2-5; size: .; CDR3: CASSRDRRTSQETQYF; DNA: TGTGCCAGCAGCAGGGACAGGAGAACCTCCCAAGAGACCCAGTACTTC
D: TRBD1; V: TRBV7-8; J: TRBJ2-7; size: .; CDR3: CASRTGTGSYEQYF; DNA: TGTGCCAGCAGAACCGGGACAGGGTCCTACGAGCAGTACTTC
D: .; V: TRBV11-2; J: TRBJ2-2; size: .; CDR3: CASSPIFGQQNTGELFF; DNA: TGTGCCAGCAGCCCGATCTTCGGACAGCAAAACACCGGGGAGCTGTTTTTT
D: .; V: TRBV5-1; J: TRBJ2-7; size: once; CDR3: CASSLAEGYEQYF; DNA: TGCGCCAGCAGCTTGGCCGAAGGGTACGAGCAGTACTTC
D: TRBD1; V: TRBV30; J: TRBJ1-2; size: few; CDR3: CAWSVQRTGVIGYGYTF; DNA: TGTGCCTGGAGTGTACAACGGACAGGGGTGATCGGCTATGGCTACACCTTC
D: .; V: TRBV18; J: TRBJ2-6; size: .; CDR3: CASSPAVSGANVLTF; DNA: TGTGCCAGCTCACCGGCGGTCTCTGGGGCCAACGTCCTGACTTTC
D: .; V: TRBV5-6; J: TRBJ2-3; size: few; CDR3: CASSLVQGSTDTQYF; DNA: TGTGCCAGCAGCTTGGTTCAGGGATCCACAGATACGCAGTATTTT
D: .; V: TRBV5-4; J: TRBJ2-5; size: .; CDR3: CASSLDRYQETQYF; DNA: TGTGCCAGCAGCTTGGACCGGTACCAAGAGACCCAGTACTTC
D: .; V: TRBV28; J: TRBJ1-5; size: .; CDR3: CASNIRGGNQPQHF; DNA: TGTGCCAGCAACATCCGTGGAGGCAATCAGCCCCAGCATTTT
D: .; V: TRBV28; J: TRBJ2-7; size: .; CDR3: CASSFATETEQYF; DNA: TGTGCCAGCAGTTTTGCGACAGAAACCGAGCAGTACTTC
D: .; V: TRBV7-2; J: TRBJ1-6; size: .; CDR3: CASSQGLNNSPLHF; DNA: TGTGCCAGCAGCCAAGGACTTAACAATTCACCCCTCCACTTT
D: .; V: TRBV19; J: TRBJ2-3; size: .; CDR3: CASSIGAQPTDTQYF; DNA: TGTGCCAGTAGTATCGGGGCACAGCCGACAGATACGCAGTATTTT
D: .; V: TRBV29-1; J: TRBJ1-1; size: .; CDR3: CSVVGGWSTEAFF; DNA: TGCAGCGTTGTGGGGGGATGGAGCACTGAAGCTTTCTTT
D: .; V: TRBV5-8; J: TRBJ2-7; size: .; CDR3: CASSLGSTATSYEQYF; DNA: TGTGCCAGCAGCTTGGGGTCCACCGCAACATCCTACGAGCAGTACTTC
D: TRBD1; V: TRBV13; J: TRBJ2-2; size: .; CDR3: CASSSGQGGLAGELFF; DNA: TGTGCCAGCAGCTCGGGACAGGGAGGTTTGGCCGGGGAGCTGTTTTTT
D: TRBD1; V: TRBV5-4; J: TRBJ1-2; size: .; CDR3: CASSSTGQGFYGYTF; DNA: TGTGCCAGCAGCTCGACGGGACAGGGATTCTATGGCTACACCTTC
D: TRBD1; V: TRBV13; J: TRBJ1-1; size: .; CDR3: CASSLDRRNTEAFF; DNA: TGTGCCAGCAGCTTGGACAGGAGGAACACTGAAGCTTTCTTT
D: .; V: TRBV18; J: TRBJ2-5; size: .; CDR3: CASSPTAGPDAQETQYF; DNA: TGTGCCAGCTCACCAACCGCCGGGCCCGACGCCCAAGAGACCCAGTACTTC
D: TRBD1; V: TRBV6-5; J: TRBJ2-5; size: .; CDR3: CASSSQYRGLGETQYF; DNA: TGTGCCAGCAGTTCACAATACAGGGGCTTGGGAGAGACCCAGTACTTC
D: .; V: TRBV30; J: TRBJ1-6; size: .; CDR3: CAWTIPAYNSPLHF; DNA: TGTGCCTGGACCATCCCGGCTTATAATTCACCCCTCCACTTT
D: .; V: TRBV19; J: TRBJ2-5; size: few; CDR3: CASSMRARETQYF; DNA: TGTGCCAGTAGTATGAGGGCCCGAGAGACCCAGTACTTC
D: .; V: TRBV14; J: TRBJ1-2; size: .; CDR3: CASSQISNSPSYGYTF; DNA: TGTGCCAGCAGCCAAATATCTAACAGCCCCTCCTATGGCTACACCTTC
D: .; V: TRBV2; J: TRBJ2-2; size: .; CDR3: CASRPGGLWTGELFF; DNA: TGTGCCAGCAGACCCGGAGGTCTTTGGACCGGGGAGCTGTTTTTT
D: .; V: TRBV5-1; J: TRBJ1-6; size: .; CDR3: CASSFGERAPLHF; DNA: TGCGCCAGCAGCTTTGGAGAAAGGGCGCCCCTCCACTTT
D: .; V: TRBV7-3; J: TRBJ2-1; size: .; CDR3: CASSITRDNEQFF; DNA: TGTGCCAGCAGCATAACTAGGGACAATGAGCAGTTCTTC
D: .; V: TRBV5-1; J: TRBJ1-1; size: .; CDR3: CASSSSGFFTEAFF; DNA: TGCGCCAGCAGCTCATCGGGATTTTTCACTGAAGCTTTCTTT
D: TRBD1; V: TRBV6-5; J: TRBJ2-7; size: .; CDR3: CASTSGQGTYEQYF; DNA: TGTGCCAGCACCTCCGGACAGGGAACATACGAGCAGTACTTC
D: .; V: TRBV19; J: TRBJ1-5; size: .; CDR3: CASSTAGDSNQPQHF; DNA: TGTGCCAGTAGCACCGCGGGAGACTCCAATCAGCCCCAGCATTTT
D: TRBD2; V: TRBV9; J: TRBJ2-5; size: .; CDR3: CASSVALAGGRQETQYF; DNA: TGTGCCAGCAGCGTAGCCCTAGCGGGAGGCCGGCAAGAGACCCAGTACTTC
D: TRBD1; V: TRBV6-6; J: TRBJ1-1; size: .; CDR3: CASSRTGPDPFF; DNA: TGTGCCAGCAGCCGGACAGGGCCTGACCCTTTCTTT
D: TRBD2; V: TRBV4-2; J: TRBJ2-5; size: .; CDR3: CASSPLATSGVLRETQYF; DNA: TGTGCCAGCAGCCCGTTAGCGACTAGCGGGGTCCTAAGAGAGACCCAGTACTTC
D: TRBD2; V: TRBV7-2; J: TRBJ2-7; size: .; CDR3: CASSSSGRHDEQYF; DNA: TGTGCCAGCAGCTCTAGCGGGAGGCATGACGAGCAGTACTTC
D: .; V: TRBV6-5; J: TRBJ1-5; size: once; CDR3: CASSPKKGQGQPQHF; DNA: TGTGCCAGCAGTCCGAAGAAGGGGCAGGGTCAGCCCCAGCATTTT
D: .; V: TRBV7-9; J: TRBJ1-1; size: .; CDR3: CASSSGTNTEAFF; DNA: TGTGCCAGCAGCTCCGGGACCAACACTGAAGCTTTCTTT
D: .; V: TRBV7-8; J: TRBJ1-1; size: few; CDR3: CASSWTGTLEAFF; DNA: TGTGCCAGCAGCTGGACCGGGACCCTTGAAGCTTTCTTT
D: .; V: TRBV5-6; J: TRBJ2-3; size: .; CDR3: CASSLLSGTDTQYF; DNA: TGTGCCAGCAGCTTGCTCAGCGGCACAGATACGCAGTATTTT
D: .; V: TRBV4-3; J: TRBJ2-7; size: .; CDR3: CASSQDPGAYEQYF; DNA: TGCGCCAGCAGCCAAGATCCCGGAGCCTACGAGCAGTACTTC
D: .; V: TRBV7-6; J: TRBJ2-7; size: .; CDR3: CASSFGGPYEQYF; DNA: TGTGCCAGCAGCTTTGGGGGGCCCTACGAGCAGTACTTC
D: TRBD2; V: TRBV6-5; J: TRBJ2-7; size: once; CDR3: CASRGGVGAYEQYF; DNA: TGTGCCAGCAGGGGAGGGGTAGGGGCCTACGAGCAATACTTC
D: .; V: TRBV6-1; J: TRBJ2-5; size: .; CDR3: CASSEGGRWETQYF; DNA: TGTGCCAGCAGTGAAGGTGGGAGATGGGAGACCCAGTACTTC
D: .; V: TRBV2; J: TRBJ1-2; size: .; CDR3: CASDPYLNYGYTF; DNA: TGTGCCAGCGACCCTTATCTTAACTATGGCTACACCTTC
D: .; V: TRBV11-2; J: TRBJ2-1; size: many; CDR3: CASSLEGQAYNEQFF; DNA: TGTGCCAGCAGCTTAGAGGGACAAGCTTACAATGAGCAGTTCTTC
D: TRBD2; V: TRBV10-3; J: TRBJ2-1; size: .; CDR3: CATRRGDTYNEQFF; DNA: TGTGCCACCAGGCGGGGGGATACCTACAATGAGCAGTTCTTC
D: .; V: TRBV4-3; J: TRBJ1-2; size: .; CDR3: CASGGGRDYTF; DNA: TGCGCCAGCGGGGGCGGGCGGGACTACACCTTC
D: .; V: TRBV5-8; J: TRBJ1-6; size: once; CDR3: CASSPQGRGNSPLHF; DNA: TGTGCCAGCAGCCCGCAGGGACGGGGTAATTCACCCCTCCACTTT
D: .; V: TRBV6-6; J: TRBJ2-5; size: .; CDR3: CASSSPRNSGETQYF; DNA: TGTGCCAGCAGTTCCCCCCGGAACTCAGGGGAGACCCAGTACTTC
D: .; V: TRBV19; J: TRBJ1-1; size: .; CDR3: CASLDRMNTEAFF; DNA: TGTGCCAGTCTAGACAGGATGAACACTGAAGCTTTCTTT